This is a list of T cell receptor beta chains from one sample in a study of OX40 agonist ivuxolimab in advanced cancers. TCRdb's copy holds only in-frame clones and misses some; the assay was immunoSEQ multiplex PCR. Of tens of thousands of clones listed, roughly 88% are singletons. Material: CD4+ or CD8+ T cells sorted from blood, obtained in a trial of the OX40 agonist ivuxolimab. These receptors were obtained from an adult with an advanced solid tumor such as melanoma, head and neck, liver or kidney cancer. Each CDR3 is given with its conserved first and last residue. Each record gives: clone size, V gene, J gene, D gene, CDR3 protein, CDR3 DNA. D genes are given only for firm matches. A clone size is listed for some rows: how often the clone was seen (once, few, many), or a class if it is expanded.

clone_size: NA; v_call: TRBV5-1; j_call: TRBJ2-2; d_call: TRBD2; cdr3_aa: CASGRGSNTGELFF; cdr3_nt: TGCGCCAGCGGGAGGGGTTCGAACACCGGGGAGCTGTTTTTT
clone_size: NA; v_call: TRBV7-2; j_call: TRBJ1-1; d_call: NA; cdr3_aa: CASSRRGDLNTEAFF; cdr3_nt: TGTGCCAGCAGCCGGCGGGGGGACTTGAACACTGAAGCTTTCTTT
clone_size: NA; v_call: TRBV11-3; j_call: TRBJ2-5; d_call: NA; cdr3_aa: CASSLSREETQYF; cdr3_nt: TGTGCCAGCAGCTTATCCAGAGAGGAGACCCAGTACTTC
clone_size: NA; v_call: TRBV7-8; j_call: TRBJ1-4; d_call: NA; cdr3_aa: CASSFSPNEKLFF; cdr3_nt: TGTGCCAGCAGCTTCAGCCCCAATGAAAAACTGTTTTTT
clone_size: NA; v_call: TRBV18; j_call: TRBJ2-1; d_call: TRBD2; cdr3_aa: CASSRDSGGNNEQFF; cdr3_nt: TGTGCCAGCTCACGGGATAGCGGGGGGAACAATGAGCAGTTCTTC
clone_size: few; v_call: TRBV19; j_call: TRBJ1-6; d_call: NA; cdr3_aa: CASSIQGPPYNSPLHF; cdr3_nt: TGTGCCAGTAGTATCCAGGGGCCCCCCTATAATTCACCCCTCCACTTT
clone_size: NA; v_call: TRBV12-5; j_call: TRBJ1-2; d_call: NA; cdr3_aa: CASVPGPEPYGYTF; cdr3_nt: TGTGCTAGTGTCCCAGGGCCCGAGCCCTATGGCTACACCTTC
clone_size: NA; v_call: TRBV6-5; j_call: TRBJ2-7; d_call: TRBD1; cdr3_aa: CASRGTGSSYEQYF; cdr3_nt: TGTGCCAGCAGGGGGACAGGCAGCTCCTACGAGCAGTACTTC
clone_size: NA; v_call: TRBV7-2; j_call: TRBJ1-6; d_call: NA; cdr3_aa: CASSLGGDRTRSYNSPLHF; cdr3_nt: TGTGCCAGCAGCTTAGGGGGTGACAGGACCCGCTCCTATAATTCACCCCTCCACTTT
clone_size: NA; v_call: TRBV5-1; j_call: TRBJ1-3; d_call: NA; cdr3_aa: CASSLGSGISGNTIYF; cdr3_nt: TGCGCCAGCAGCTTGGGATCAGGGATCTCTGGAAACACCATATATTTT
clone_size: NA; v_call: TRBV18; j_call: TRBJ1-4; d_call: NA; cdr3_aa: CASSPRGPRQPNEKLFF; cdr3_nt: TGTGCCAGCTCACCACGGGGGCCGAGACAGCCTAATGAAAAACTGTTTTTT
clone_size: NA; v_call: TRBV7-2; j_call: TRBJ1-6; d_call: NA; cdr3_aa: CASSSSSDSPLHF; cdr3_nt: TGTGCCAGCAGCTCATCCAGTGATTCACCCCTCCACTTT
clone_size: NA; v_call: TRBV11-2; j_call: TRBJ1-4; d_call: NA; cdr3_aa: CASSSRDVRNEKLFF; cdr3_nt: TGTGCCAGCAGCTCCAGGGACGTCCGCAATGAAAAACTGTTTTTT
clone_size: NA; v_call: TRBV28; j_call: TRBJ1-6; d_call: TRBD1; cdr3_aa: CASSLWWGQGNSPLHF; cdr3_nt: TGTGCCAGCAGTTTATGGTGGGGACAGGGTAATTCACCCCTCCACTTT
clone_size: NA; v_call: TRBV9; j_call: TRBJ2-5; d_call: NA; cdr3_aa: CASSVGPRIGGETQYF; cdr3_nt: TGTGCCAGCAGCGTCGGACCAAGGATAGGCGGAGAGACCCAGTACTTC
clone_size: NA; v_call: TRBV6-1; j_call: TRBJ2-7; d_call: TRBD1; cdr3_aa: CASSALSGQSNEQYF; cdr3_nt: TGTGCCAGCAGCGCCCTGTCGGGACAGTCCAACGAGCAGTACTTC
clone_size: NA; v_call: TRBV11-3; j_call: TRBJ1-2; d_call: TRBD1; cdr3_aa: CASSWKTGNYGYTF; cdr3_nt: TGTGCCAGCAGCTGGAAGACAGGGAACTATGGCTACACCTTC
clone_size: NA; v_call: TRBV27; j_call: TRBJ2-7; d_call: NA; cdr3_aa: CASSSPYEQYF; cdr3_nt: TGTGCCAGCAGTTCCCCCTACGAGCAGTACTTC